The 22 T cell receptor beta chains below all came from one sample that was sequenced in a study of vaccination effects on CD4 cells after COVID-19 (dated by TCRdb to between 2021 and 2024). To identify antigen-specific CD4+ T cell clonotypes by their expansion, the ViraFEST assay first stimulated PBMC with viral peptide pools and then applied TCR sequencing. After 10 to 11 days of culture, CD4+ T cells were isolated with the EasySep CD4+ T cell isolation kit. Convalescent patients had PCR-confirmed SARS-CoV-2 infection between March and December 2020, before Alpha, Beta and Delta variants emerged in the United States. The library was built by means of the immunoSEQ multiplex PCR assay. The immuneACCESS repertoire file appears here via TCRdb, limited to in-frame rearrangements. These files lack a portion of the clones; in checked studies, under half of the deficit traces to unresolved V genes, and the cause of the others is not known. The sample includes tens of thousands of clones, with around 69% observed a single time. The ten largest make up roughly 17% of the sample.

These receptors are not linked to any known antigen. The sample consisted of CD4+ T cells from PBMCs cultured with SARS-CoV-2 spike peptides, taken before COVID-19 vaccination. The cell subset or site label, read with the paper, signifies: SARS-CoV-2 spike overlapping peptide pool stimulation. These receptors all stem from a human donor who had a prior SARS-CoV-2 infection.

This clone was detected only a few times. CDR3 in amino acids: CASSHNIGGSGNTIYF. In DNA, the CDR3 is TGTGCCAGCAGCCACAACATAGGCGGCTCTGGAAACACCATATATTTT. The chain couples TRBV7-6 to TRBJ1-3; no clear D. V lost 5 bases, J lost 0 bases, and 14 bases lay in between. Germline CDR1 reads SGHVS; CDR2 reads FNYEAQ. The length of the CDR3 is 16 residues. The full variable domain, rest sourced from reference TRBV7-6 and TRBJ1-3, is GAGVSQSPRYKVTKRGQDVALRCDPISGHVSLYWYRQALGQGPEFLTYFNYEAQQDKSGLPNDRFSAERPEGSISTLTIQRTEQRDSAMYRCASSHNIGGSGNTIYFGEGSWLTVV.

This clone was detected a few times. This sequence joins TRBV7-9 and TRBJ1-1; TRBD1 aligns across 7 bases. Germline CDR1 and CDR2: SEHNR and FQNEAQ (reference sequence). CDR3 size: 13 residues. Germline trimming cut 6 bases from V and 7 bases from J; bases unmatched to any gene: 8. The CDR3 here is CASRVDRDSEAFF. CDR3 DNA: TGTGCCAGCAGGGTCGACAGGGATAGTGAAGCTTTCTTT.

The chain combines TRBV9 with TRBJ1-4; maybe TRBD1 (5 bases). CDR3 size: 15 residues. V lost 1 base to trimming and J lost 7 bases, with 14 bases between them. Germline values: CDR1 SGDLS, CDR2 YYNGEE. Here the CDR3 reads CASSVLGAAGEKLFF. The CDR3 DNA reads as TGTGCCAGCAGCGTACTCGGGGCAGCTGGTGAAAAACTGTTTTTT.

In this sample, this clone turned up once. This sequence joins TRBV15 and TRBJ2-5; 7 bases align to TRBD2. The CDR3 is 18 residues long. Germline CDR1 is LNHNV and CDR2 is YYDKDF (reference sequence). V was clipped by 0 bases and J by 10 bases; unmatched bases: 20. The CDR3 coding sequence is TGTGCCACCAGCAGAGATCCCGGGGCGGGCGGGGTCGGGGGGAGCCAGTACTTC. It translates to CATSRDPGAGGVGGSQYF.

The rearrangement uses TRBV5-5 and TRBJ1-1; the D is unclear. CDR3 length equals 13 residues. Germline-derived CDR1 and CDR2 are SGHKS and YYEKEE (reference sequence). V was trimmed by 0 bases and J by 4 bases, leaving 7 bases between them. The CDR3 protein is CASSLGGITEAFF. DNA for the CDR3: TGTGCCAGCAGCTTGGGCGGGATCACTGAAGCTTTCTTT.

This clone was recorded a few times. The V gene is TRBV5-1, the J gene TRBJ1-4, with 7 nucleotides matching TRBD1. The CDR3 consists of 15 residues. Germline CDR1 is SGHRS and CDR2 is YFSETQ. The ends lost 4 bases at V and 8 bases at J; junction bases unmatched: 11. DNA of the CDR3: TGCGCCAGCAGCCCACGGGACAGAGGGGACGAAAAACTGTTTTTT. Translated: CASSPRDRGDEKLFF.

This clone appeared once. The chain has TRBV7-2 and TRBJ2-3, with D possibly TRBD2 on 5 matching bases. The V and J ends lost 2 bases and 3 bases respectively, with 15 bases between them. The CDR3 covers 16 residues. Germline V lookup: CDR1 SGHTA, CDR2 FQGNSA. CDR3 coding DNA: TGTGCCAGCAGCTTAAGACCGGCGGGTATAACAGATACGCAGTATTTT. The encoded protein is CASSLRPAGITDTQYF.

V gene TRBV7-9 combines with J gene TRBJ2-7; D might be TRBD1 or TRBD2, each matching 5 bases. V was shortened by 0 bases and J by 7 bases, with 7 bases between the two germline ends. There are 12 residues in the CDR3. Germline CDR1 SEHNR, CDR2 FQNEAQ (reference sequence). CDR3 loop: CASSLAWGEQYF. The CDR3 DNA is TGTGCCAGCAGCTTAGCCTGGGGGGAGCAGTACTTC.

This sequence joins TRBV7-2 and TRBJ1-4; 8 bases match TRBD1. CDR1 is SGHTA, CDR2 FQGNSA, per germline. The CDR3 totals 14 residues. The trim removed 1 base at V and 14 bases at J, leaving 9 bases unmatched. The CDR3 region is CASSLGQGYSTLFF. The CDR3 DNA is TGTGCCAGCAGCTTAGGACAGGGGTATTCTACGCTGTTTTTT.

The rearrangement links TRBV28 to TRBJ1-2; perhaps TRBD1 as D (5 bases). V was clipped by 0 bases and J by 0 bases, with 11 bases between them. Germline V CDR1 and CDR2: MDHEN, SYDVKM. The CDR3 consists of 16 residues. In nucleotides, the CDR3 is TGTGCCAGCAGTTTATGGGACATCCGAGCTAACTATGGCTACACCTTC. Encoded protein: CASSLWDIRANYGYTF.

This chain uses TRBV5-1 with TRBJ1-3; TRBD1 agrees at 10 bases. Germline loops: CDR1 SGHRS, CDR2 YFSETQ. The trim removed 4 bases at V and 4 bases at J, leaving 5 bases unmatched. The CDR3 runs 15 residues. This CDR3 reads CASSRDRGTGNTIYF. CDR3 in DNA: TGCGCCAGCAGCCGGGACAGGGGTACGGGAAACACCATATATTTT.

This chain connects TRBV7-2 to TRBJ2-1, with a possible D match to TRBD2 (5 bases). The CDR3 runs 18 residues. V was trimmed by 4 bases and J by 0 bases, leaving 19 bases between them. Germline V CDR1 and CDR2: SGHTA, FQGNSA. In DNA, the CDR3 is TGTGCCAGCAGCTACAGCGTTGGCGGGCCCAGCTCCTACAATGAGCAGTTCTTC. Translating gives CASSYSVGGPSSYNEQFF.

This chain connects TRBV5-8 to TRBJ1-1, with 7 bases aligning to TRBD1. The CDR3 extends over 11 amino acids. Germline CDR1 is SGHTS and CDR2 is YDEGEE. With V trimmed by 1 base and J by 11 bases, 2 bases remained unmatched. The CDR3, as DNA: TGTGCCAGCAGCTTGACAGGGGTGGCTTTCTTT. Protein: CASSLTGVAFF.

This clone was seen more than once but under ten times. The chain joins TRBV19 to TRBJ1-1; D ambiguous. V was cut by 1 base and J by 1 base, with 13 bases left in between. Germline lookup yields CDR1 LNHDA and CDR2 SQIVND (reference sequence). The CDR3 spans 16 residues. CDR3 DNA sequence: TGTGCCAGTAGTATAGGCCGGAATACCCCGAACACTGAAGCTTTCTTT. Encoded protein: CASSIGRNTPNTEAFF.

This clone was picked up a small number of times. The V gene is TRBV2, the J gene TRBJ2-7; no clear D. V lost 0 bases and J lost 5, with 8 bases in between. The CDR3 runs to 13 residues. Germline CDR1 is SNHLY and CDR2 is FYNNEI. CDR3 in amino acids: CASSEARLNEQYF. The CDR3 DNA reads TGTGCCAGCAGTGAAGCCCGTCTCAACGAGCAGTACTTC.

V is TRBV6-5 and J is TRBJ2-2; D call uncertain. The CDR3 sequence is 14 residues long. The V end was cut by 10 bases, the J end by 1 base, with 13 bases between. CDR1 is MNHEY and CDR2 is SVGAGI in the germline V gene. This CDR3 is CATLGRLNTGELFF. The CDR3 DNA reads as TGTGCCACCCTTGGACGGTTGAACACCGGGGAGCTGTTTTTT.

This clone was picked up one time. The chain combines TRBV18 with TRBJ2-7; 12 bases align to TRBD2. Germline V CDR1 and CDR2: KGHSH, LQKENI. J lost 4 bases, V lost 3 bases, and 4 bases had no gene match. The CDR3 extends over 15 amino acids. The CDR3 sequence is CASSPTSGSLYEQYF. The CDR3 coding sequence is TGTGCCAGCTCACCGACTAGCGGGAGTCTGTACGAGCAGTACTTC.

The V call is TRBV7-9, the J call TRBJ2-1, with 12 bases identical to TRBD2. The V segment lost 0 bases and the J segment 7 bases; nucleotides outside the gene matches: 4. This CDR3 is 16 amino acids long. Germline loops: CDR1 SEHNR, CDR2 FQNEAQ (reference sequence). This CDR3 reads CASSLAVLAGGNEQFF. The CDR3 DNA follows: TGTGCCAGCAGCTTAGCGGTGCTAGCGGGGGGGAATGAGCAGTTCTTC.

The chain has TRBV5-1 and TRBJ2-2; D is tentatively TRBD1 or TRBD2 (6 bases each). The V gene lost 2 bases and the J gene lost 4 bases, with 12 bases spanning the gap. Germline V gene data show CDR1 as SGHRS and CDR2 as YFSETQ. The CDR3 contains 15 residues. In DNA, the CDR3 is TGCGCCAGCAGCTTTGGGGGGCACGGCACCGGGGAGCTGTTTTTT. Protein: CASSFGGHGTGELFF.

The chain has TRBV7-2 and TRBJ2-3; possible D gene TRBD1, 5 bases. The V end was cut by 2 bases, the J end by 4 bases, with 13 bases between. Germline V gene data show CDR1 as SGHTA and CDR2 as FQGNSA. The CDR3 spans 15 residues. The CDR3 DNA reads as TGTGCCAGCAGCTTATACTTCAGGGTCCCAGATACGCAGTATTTT. Amino acids: CASSLYFRVPDTQYF.

The chain recombines TRBV9 with TRBJ2-7; 9 bases match TRBD1. Germline V gene sequence: CDR1 SGDLS, CDR2 YYNGEE. J gave up 6 bases and V 4 bases, and 14 bases lay outside the gene matches. The CDR3 extends over 16 amino acids. This CDR3 reads CASSKAGGTGWGEQYF. CDR3 coding DNA: TGTGCCAGCAGCAAAGCCGGTGGGACAGGGTGGGGCGAGCAGTACTTC. Full variable domain (missing parts from reference TRBV9 and TRBJ2-7): DSGVTQTPKHLITATGQRVTLRCSPRSGDLSVYWYQQSLDQGLQFLIQYYNGEERAKGNILERFSAQQFPDLHSELNLSSLELGDSALYFCASSKAGGTGWGEQYFGPGTRLTVT.

The chain links TRBV5-4 to TRBJ2-5; the match to TRBD2 covers 8 bases. Per the germline V gene, CDR1 is SGHNT and CDR2 is YYREEE (reference sequence). The J segment lost 5 bases and the V segment lost 3 bases, leaving 12 bases of the junction unmatched. This CDR3 is built from 16 residues. This chain's CDR3 is CASSSRAGGREETQYF. CDR3 sequence (DNA): TGTGCCAGCAGCTCCCGTGCGGGGGGCCGGGAGGAGACCCAGTACTTC.